This is a list of T cell receptor beta chains from one sample in a study of cytomegalovirus exposure and HLA in healthy donors. The data were produced by immunoSEQ multiplex PCR, yet TCRdb's version contains in-frame clones alone and is incomplete. The table records 100,000 or so clones, 83% of them present only once. Sequenced input: PBMCs. All receptors derive from a man aged 18 to 29 in good health and CMV-seronegative. Each CDR3 is given with its conserved first and last residue. The order of the fields is J gene, V gene, CDR3 protein.

TRBJ2-7,TRBV5-1,CASSSTLTSSGVSYEQYF
TRBJ2-1,TRBV7-3,CASSPGTSGRGPYNEQFF
TRBJ2-5,TRBV4-2,CASSQDGAASRAQYF
TRBJ2-3,TRBV7-8,CASSNRVSTDTQYF
TRBJ2-3,TRBV15,CATSSRTSGTDTQYF
TRBJ2-1,TRBV7-2,CASSLAAGGFESQFF
TRBJ1-2,TRBV19,CASSLDTLYGYTF
NA,TRBV5-1,CASSFQGYEQYF
TRBJ2-3,TRBV4-3,CASSQYNGLAGPTDTQYF
TRBJ2-7,TRBV11-2,CASSPLRSNEQYF
TRBJ1-1,TRBV6-5,CATGPSGTHTEAFF
TRBJ1-1,TRBV5-4,CASSPPGQGNTEAFF
TRBJ1-1,TRBV9,CASSAQGFGGYTEAFF
TRBJ2-7,TRBV7-6,CASSPLRESEQYF
TRBJ2-1,TRBV6-5,CASTQYTSGSSEQFF
TRBJ2-1,TRBV23-1,CASIRRCHSPRGNEQFF
TRBJ2-6,TRBV15,CATSWLTGANVLTF
TRBJ2-7,TRBV28,CATRGRQGVEEQYF
TRBJ2-5,TRBV7-9,CASSEPGQGEETQYF
TRBJ2-1,TRBV7-2,CASSSRGGLAAKGEQFF
TRBJ2-7,TRBV4-1,CASSLGEGAYEQYF
TRBJ2-2,TRBV7-3,CASSSTPGVWNTGELFF
TRBJ1-1,TRBV2,CASSERQGKNTEAFF
TRBJ2-5,TRBV7-2,CASSLEFTSGSGYQETQYF
TRBJ2-7,TRBV4-3,CASSPGLAGESPWEQYF
TRBJ2-7,TRBV23-1,CASSQLAGGYEQYF
TRBJ2-7,TRBV5-1,CASSLVEDRGLYEQYF